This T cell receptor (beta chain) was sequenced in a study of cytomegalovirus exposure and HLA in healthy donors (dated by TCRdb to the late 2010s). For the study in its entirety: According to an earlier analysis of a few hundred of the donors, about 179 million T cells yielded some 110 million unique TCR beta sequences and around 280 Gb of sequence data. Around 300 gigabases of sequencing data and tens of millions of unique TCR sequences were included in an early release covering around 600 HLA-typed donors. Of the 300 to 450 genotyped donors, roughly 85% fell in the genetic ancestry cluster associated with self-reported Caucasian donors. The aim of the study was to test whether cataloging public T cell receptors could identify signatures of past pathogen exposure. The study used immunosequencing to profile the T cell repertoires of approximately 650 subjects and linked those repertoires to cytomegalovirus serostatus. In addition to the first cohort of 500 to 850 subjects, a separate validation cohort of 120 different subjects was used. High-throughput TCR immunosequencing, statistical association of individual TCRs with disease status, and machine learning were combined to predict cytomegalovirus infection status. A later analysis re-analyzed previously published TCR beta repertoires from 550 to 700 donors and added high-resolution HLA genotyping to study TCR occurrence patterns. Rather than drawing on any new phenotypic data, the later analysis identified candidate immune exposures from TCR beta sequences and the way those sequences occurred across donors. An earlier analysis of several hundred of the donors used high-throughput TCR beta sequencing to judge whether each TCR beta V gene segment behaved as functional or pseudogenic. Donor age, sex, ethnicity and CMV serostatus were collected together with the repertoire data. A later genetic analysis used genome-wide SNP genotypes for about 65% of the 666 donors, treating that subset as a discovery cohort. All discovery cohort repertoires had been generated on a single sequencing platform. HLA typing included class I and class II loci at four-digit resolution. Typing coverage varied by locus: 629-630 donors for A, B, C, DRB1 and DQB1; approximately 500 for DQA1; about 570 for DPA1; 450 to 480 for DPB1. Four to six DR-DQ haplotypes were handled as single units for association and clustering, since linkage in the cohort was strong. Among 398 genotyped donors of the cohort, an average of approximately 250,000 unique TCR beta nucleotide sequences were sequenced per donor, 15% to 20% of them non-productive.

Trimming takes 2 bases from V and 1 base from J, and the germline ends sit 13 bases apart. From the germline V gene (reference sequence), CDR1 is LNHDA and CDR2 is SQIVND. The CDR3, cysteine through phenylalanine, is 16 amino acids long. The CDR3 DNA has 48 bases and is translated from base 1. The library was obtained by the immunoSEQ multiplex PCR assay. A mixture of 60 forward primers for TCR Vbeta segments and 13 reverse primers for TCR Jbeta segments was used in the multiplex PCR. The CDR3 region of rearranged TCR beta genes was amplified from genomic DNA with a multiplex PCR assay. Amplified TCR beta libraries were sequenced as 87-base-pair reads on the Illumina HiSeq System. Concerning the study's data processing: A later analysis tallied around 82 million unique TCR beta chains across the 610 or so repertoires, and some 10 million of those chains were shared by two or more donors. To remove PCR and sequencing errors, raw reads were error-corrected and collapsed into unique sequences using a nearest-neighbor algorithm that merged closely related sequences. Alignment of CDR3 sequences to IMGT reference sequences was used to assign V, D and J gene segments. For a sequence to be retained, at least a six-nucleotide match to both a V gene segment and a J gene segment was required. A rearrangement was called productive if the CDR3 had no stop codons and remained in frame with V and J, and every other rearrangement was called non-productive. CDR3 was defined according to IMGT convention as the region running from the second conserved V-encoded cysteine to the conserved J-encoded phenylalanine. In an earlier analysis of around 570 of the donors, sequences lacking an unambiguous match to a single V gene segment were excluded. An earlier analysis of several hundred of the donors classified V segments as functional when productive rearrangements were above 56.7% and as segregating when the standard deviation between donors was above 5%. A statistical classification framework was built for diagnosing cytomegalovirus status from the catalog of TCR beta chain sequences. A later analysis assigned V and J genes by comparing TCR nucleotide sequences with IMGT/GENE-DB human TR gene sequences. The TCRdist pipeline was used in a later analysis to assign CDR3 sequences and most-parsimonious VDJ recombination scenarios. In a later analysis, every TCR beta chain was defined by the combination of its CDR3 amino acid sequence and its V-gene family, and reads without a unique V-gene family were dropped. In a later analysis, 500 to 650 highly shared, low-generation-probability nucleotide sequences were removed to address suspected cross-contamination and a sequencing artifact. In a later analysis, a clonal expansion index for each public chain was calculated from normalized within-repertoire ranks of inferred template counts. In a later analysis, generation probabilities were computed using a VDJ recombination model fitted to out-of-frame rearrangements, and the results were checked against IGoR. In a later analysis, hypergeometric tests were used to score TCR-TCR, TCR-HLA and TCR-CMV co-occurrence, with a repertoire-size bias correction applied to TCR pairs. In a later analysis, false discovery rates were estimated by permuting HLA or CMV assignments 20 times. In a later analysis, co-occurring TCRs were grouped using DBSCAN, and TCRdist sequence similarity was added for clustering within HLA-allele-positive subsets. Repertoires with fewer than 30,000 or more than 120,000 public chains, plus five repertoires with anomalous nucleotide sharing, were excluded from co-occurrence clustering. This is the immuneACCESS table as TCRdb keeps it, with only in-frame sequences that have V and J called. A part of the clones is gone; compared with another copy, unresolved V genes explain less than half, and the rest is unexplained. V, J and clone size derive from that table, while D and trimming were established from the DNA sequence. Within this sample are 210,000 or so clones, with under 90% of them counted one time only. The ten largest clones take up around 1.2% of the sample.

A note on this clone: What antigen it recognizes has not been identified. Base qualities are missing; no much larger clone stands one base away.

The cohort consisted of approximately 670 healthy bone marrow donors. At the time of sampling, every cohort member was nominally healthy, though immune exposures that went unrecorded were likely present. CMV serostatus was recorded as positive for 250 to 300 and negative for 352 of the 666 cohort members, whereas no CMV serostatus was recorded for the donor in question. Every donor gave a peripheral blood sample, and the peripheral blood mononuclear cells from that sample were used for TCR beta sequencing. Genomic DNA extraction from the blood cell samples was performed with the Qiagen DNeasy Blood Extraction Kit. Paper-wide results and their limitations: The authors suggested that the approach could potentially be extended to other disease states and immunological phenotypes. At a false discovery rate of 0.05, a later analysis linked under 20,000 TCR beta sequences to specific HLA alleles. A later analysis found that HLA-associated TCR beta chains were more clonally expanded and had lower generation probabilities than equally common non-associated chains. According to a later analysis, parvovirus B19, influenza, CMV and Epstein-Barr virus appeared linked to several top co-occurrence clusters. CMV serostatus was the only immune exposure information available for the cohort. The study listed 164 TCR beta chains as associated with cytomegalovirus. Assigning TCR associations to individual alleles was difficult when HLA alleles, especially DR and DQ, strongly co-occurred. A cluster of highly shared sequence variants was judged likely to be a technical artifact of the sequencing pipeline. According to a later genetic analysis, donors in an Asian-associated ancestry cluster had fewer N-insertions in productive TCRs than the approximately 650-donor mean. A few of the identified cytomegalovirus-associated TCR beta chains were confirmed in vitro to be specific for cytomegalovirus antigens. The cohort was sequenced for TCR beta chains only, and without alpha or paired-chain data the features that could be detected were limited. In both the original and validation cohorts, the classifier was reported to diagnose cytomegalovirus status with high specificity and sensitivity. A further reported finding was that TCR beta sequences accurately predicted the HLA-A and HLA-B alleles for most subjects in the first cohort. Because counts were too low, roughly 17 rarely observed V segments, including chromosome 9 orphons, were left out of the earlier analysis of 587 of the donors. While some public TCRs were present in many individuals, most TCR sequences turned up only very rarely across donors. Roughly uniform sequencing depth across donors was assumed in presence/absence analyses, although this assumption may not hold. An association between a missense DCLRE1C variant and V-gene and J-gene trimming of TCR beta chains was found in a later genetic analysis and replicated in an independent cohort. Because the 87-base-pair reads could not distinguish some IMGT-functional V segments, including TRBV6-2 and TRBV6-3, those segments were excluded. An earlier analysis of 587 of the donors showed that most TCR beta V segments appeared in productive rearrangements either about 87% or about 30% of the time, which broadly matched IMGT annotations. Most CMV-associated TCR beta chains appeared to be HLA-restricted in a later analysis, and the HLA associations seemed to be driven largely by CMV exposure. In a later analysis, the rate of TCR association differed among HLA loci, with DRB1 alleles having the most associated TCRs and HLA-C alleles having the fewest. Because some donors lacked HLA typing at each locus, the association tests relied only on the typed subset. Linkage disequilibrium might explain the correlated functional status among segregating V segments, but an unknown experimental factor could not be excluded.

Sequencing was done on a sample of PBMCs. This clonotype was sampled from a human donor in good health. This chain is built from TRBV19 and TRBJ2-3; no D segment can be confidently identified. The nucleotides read TGTGCCAGTAGTATAAGGCTAGTGGCCGGCACAGATACGCAGTATTTT. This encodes CASSIRLVAGTDTQYF.